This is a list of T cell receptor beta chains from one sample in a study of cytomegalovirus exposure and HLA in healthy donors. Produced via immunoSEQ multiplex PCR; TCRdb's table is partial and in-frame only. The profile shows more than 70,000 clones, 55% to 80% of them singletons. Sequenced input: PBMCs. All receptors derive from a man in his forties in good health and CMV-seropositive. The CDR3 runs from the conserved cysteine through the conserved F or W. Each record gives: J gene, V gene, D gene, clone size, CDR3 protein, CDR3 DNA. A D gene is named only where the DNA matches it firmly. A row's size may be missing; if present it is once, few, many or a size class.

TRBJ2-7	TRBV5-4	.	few	CASSGGPSYEQYF	TGTGCCAGCAGCGGAGGGCCCTCCTACGAGCAGTACTTC
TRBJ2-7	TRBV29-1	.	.	CSVVRDSNYEQYF	TGCAGCGTTGTCCGAGACAGCAACTACGAGCAGTACTTC
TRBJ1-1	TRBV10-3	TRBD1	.	CASGKGGDGSEAFF	TGTGCCTCCGGGAAAGGGGGCGATGGCTCTGAAGCTTTCTTT
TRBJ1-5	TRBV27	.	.	CASSYRRASNQPQHF	TGTGCCAGCAGTTATCGGCGGGCTAGCAATCAGCCCCAGCATTTT
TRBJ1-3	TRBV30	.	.	CAWSVITGSGNTIYF	TGTGCCTGGAGTGTAATCACGGGCTCTGGAAACACCATATATTTT
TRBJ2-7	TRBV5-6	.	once	CASSLGPAGNYEQYF	TGTGCCAGCAGCTTGGGCCCCGCGGGGAACTACGAGCAGTACTTC
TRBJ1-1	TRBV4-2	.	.	CASSQADVSGRGWAFF	TGTGCCAGCAGCCAAGCGGACGTAAGCGGGAGAGGGTGGGCTTTCTTT
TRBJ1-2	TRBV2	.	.	CASPLGAYGYTF	TGTGCCAGCCCCCTAGGGGCCTATGGCTACACCTTC
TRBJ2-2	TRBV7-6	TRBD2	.	CASSLGAAGGPSGELFF	TGTGCCAGCAGCTTAGGGGCTGCGGGGGGGCCTTCCGGGGAGCTGTTTTTT
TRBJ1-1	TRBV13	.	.	CASSLGIEAFF	TGTGCCAGCAGCTTAGGCATTGAAGCTTTCTTT
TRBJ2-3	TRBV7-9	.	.	CASSLAGTGTDTQYF	TGTGCCAGCAGCTTGGCAGGAACTGGCACAGATACGCAGTATTTT
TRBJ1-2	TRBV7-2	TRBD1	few	CASSPPGQGLGGYTF	TGTGCCAGCAGCCCCCCGGGACAGGGGTTAGGTGGCTACACCTTC
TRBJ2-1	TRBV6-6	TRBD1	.	CASSKTGVSSYNEQFF	TGTGCCAGCAGTAAGACAGGGGTCAGCTCCTACAATGAGCAGTTCTTC
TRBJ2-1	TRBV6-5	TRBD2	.	CASSRLAGGEDEQFF	TGTGCCAGCAGTCGGCTAGCGGGGGGGGAGGATGAGCAGTTCTTC
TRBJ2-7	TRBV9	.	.	CASSVGTDSYEQYF	TGTGCCAGCAGCGTAGGAACAGACTCCTACGAGCAGTACTTC
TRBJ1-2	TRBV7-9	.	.	CASSLEADNYGYTF	TGTGCCAGCAGCTTAGAGGCGGATAACTATGGCTACACCTTC
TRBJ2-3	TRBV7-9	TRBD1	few	CASSTREGTGGTDTQYF	TGTGCCAGCAGCACGAGGGAAGGGACAGGGGGAACAGATACGCAGTATTTT
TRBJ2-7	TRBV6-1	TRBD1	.	CASSLDRRPYEQYF	TGTGCCAGCAGCCTGGACAGGCGCCCCTACGAGCAGTACTTC
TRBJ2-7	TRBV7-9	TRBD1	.	CASSFSSGTGYNEQYF	TGTGCCAGCAGCTTTTCGTCCGGGACAGGGTACAACGAGCAGTACTTC
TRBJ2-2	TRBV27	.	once	CASSGGKNTGELFF	TGTGCCAGCAGTGGAGGGAAGAACACCGGGGAGCTGTTTTTT
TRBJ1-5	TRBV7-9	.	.	CASSWGGDQPQHF	TGTGCCAGCAGCTGGGGCGGGGATCAGCCCCAGCATTTT
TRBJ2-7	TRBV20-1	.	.	CSALGDHEQYF	TGCAGTGCCCTAGGGGATCACGAGCAGTACTTC
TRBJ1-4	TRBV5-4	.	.	CASSLAAGNNEKLFF	TGTGCCAGCAGCTTGGCGGCAGGAAATAATGAAAAACTGTTTTTT
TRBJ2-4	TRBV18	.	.	CASSPGGPQLIQYF	TGTGCCAGCTCACCAGGGGGCCCCCAATTAATTCAGTACTTC
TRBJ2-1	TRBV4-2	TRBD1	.	CASSQDRGQGVRNEQFF	TGTGCCAGCAGCCAAGACCGGGGACAGGGAGTCCGGAATGAGCAGTTCTTC
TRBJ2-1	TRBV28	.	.	CASTTGSSSYNEQFF	TGTGCCAGCACCACAGGTTCCTCCTCCTACAATGAGCAGTTCTTC
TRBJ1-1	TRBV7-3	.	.	CASSLAGAPNTEAFF	TGTGCCAGCAGCTTAGCGGGGGCCCCGAACACTGAAGCTTTCTTT
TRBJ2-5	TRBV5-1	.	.	CASSLRPAGWETQYF	TGCGCCAGCAGCTTGAGGCCTGCAGGGTGGGAGACCCAGTACTTC
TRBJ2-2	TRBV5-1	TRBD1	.	CASSNGQGALGELFF	TGCGCCAGCAGCAACGGACAGGGGGCTTTAGGGGAGCTGTTTTTT
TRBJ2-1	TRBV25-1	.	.	CASSEPGGANEQFF	TGTGCCAGCAGTGAACCTGGGGGGGCCAATGAGCAGTTCTTC
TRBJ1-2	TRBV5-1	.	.	CASSLGQPLDYGYTF	TGCGCCAGCAGCTTGGGACAGCCATTGGACTATGGCTACACCTTC
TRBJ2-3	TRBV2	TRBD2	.	CAGGGETSTDTQYF	TGTGCCGGGGGGGGTGAAACTAGCACAGATACGCAGTATTTT
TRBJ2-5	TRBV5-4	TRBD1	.	CASSQQGAGETQYF	TGTGCCAGCAGCCAACAGGGGGCGGGAGAGACCCAGTACTTC
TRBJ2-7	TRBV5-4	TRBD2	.	CASSSGLAGGGSYYEQYF	TGTGCCAGCAGCTCCGGACTAGCGGGGGGGGGATCCTACTACGAGCAGTACTTC
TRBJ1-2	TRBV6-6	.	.	CASSPGWGYTF	TGTGCCAGCAGTCCAGGATGGGGCTACACCTTC
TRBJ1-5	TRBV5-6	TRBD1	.	CASSFLGGTDNQPQHF	TGTGCCAGCAGCTTCCTCGGAGGGACAGACAATCAGCCCCAGCATTTT
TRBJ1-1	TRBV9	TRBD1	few	CASSVSTGGTEAFF	TGTGCCAGCAGCGTTTCCACAGGGGGCACTGAAGCTTTCTTT
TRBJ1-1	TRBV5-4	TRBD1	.	CASSPQTGTGYTEAFF	TGTGCCAGCAGCCCCCAAACCGGGACAGGGTACACTGAAGCTTTCTTT
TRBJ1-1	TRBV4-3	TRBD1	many	CASSQGTGDTRDWNTEAFF	TGCGCCAGCAGCCAAGGGACAGGGGATACTCGGGACTGGAACACTGAAGCTTTCTTT
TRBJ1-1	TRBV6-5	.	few	CASRREESNTEAFF	TGTGCCAGCAGACGGGAAGAGTCGAACACTGAAGCTTTCTTT
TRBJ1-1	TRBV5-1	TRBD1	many	CASSLRQGSRNTEAFF	TGCGCCAGCAGCTTACGACAGGGCTCGCGGAACACTGAAGCTTTCTTT
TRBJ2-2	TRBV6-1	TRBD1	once	CASSEFGGRGPNGELFF	TGTGCCAGCAGTGAATTCGGGGGCAGGGGGCCTAACGGGGAGCTGTTTTTT
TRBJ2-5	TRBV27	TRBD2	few	CASSFGGGRETQYF	TGTGCCAGCAGTTTCGGCGGGGGTCGAGAGACCCAGTACTTC
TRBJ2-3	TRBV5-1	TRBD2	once	CASSLGTSVGTDTQYF	TGCGCCAGCAGCTTGGGAACTAGCGTAGGCACAGATACGCAGTATTTT
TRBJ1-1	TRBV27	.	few	CASSLMGIRENEAFF	TGTGCCAGCAGCCTTATGGGTATCAGGGAAAATGAAGCTTTCTTT
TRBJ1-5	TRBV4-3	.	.	CASSQGTSSNQPQHF	TGCGCCAGCAGCCAGGGGACATCTAGCAATCAGCCCCAGCATTTT
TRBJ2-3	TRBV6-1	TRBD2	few	CASTGLALDTQYF	TGTGCCAGCACCGGACTAGCGTTAGATACGCAGTATTTT
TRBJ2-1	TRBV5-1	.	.	CASSLVGRENEQFF	TGCGCCAGCAGCTTGGTGGGAAGGGAGAATGAGCAGTTCTTC
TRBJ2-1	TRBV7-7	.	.	CASSLLGRGYEQFF	TGTGCTAGCAGCTTACTCGGGAGAGGGTATGAGCAGTTCTTC
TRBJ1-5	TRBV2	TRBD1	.	CASSGTTGTGYGNQPQHF	TGTGCCAGCAGTGGGACGACCGGGACAGGGTACGGCAATCAGCCCCAGCATTTT
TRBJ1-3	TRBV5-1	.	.	CASSNDNSGNTIYF	TGCGCCAGCAGTAACGACAACTCTGGAAACACCATATATTTT
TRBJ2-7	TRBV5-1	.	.	CASSEWPGSYEQYF	TGCGCCAGCAGCGAGTGGCCGGGATCCTACGAGCAGTACTTC
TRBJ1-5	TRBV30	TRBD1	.	CAWSSGTGENQPQHF	TGTGCCTGGAGTTCCGGGACAGGTGAAAATCAGCCCCAGCATTTT
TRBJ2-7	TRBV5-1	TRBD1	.	CASSPGLDRASSYEQYF	TGCGCCAGCAGCCCCGGCCTTGACAGGGCTTCGTCCTACGAGCAGTACTTC
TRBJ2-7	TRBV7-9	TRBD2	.	CASSLGIAGGGTYEQYF	TGTGCCAGCAGCTTAGGGATAGCGGGAGGCGGTACCTACGAGCAGTACTTC
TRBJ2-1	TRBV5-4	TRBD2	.	CASSLLIPGLASHYNEQFF	TGTGCCAGCAGCCTGCTCATACCGGGACTAGCGTCCCATTACAATGAGCAGTTCTTC
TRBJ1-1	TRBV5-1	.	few	CASSPSSIDTEAFF	TGCGCCAGCAGCCCCTCCTCAATAGACACTGAAGCTTTCTTT
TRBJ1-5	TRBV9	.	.	CASSPGGTGQPQHF	TGTGCCAGCAGCCCCGGCGGGACGGGGCAGCCCCAGCATTTT